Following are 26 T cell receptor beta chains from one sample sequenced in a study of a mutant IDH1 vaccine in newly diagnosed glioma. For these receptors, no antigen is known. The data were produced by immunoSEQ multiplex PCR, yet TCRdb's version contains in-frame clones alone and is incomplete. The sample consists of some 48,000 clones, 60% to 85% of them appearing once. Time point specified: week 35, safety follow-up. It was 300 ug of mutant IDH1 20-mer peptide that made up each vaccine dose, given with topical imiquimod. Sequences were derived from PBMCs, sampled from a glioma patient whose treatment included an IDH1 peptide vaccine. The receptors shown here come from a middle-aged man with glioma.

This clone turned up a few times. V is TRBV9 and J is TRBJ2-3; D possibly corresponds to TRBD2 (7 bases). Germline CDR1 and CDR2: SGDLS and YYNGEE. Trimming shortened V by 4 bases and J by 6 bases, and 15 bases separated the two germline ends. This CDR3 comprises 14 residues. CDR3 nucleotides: TGTGCCAGCAGCCCTCGAGGGGGGGGTGATACGCAGTATTTT. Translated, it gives CASSPRGGGDTQYF. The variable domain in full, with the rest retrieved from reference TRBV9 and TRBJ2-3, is DSGVTQTPKHLITATGQRVTLRCSPRSGDLSVYWYQQSLDQGLQFLIQYYNGEERAKGNILERFSAQQFPDLHSELNLSSLELGDSALYFCASSPRGGGDTQYFGPGTRLTVL.

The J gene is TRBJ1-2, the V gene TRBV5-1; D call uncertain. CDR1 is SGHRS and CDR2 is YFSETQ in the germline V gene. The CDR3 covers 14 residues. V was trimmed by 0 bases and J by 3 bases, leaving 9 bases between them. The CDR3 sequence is CASSLGQRDYGYTF. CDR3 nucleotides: TGCGCCAGCAGCTTGGGTCAGAGAGACTATGGCTACACCTTC.

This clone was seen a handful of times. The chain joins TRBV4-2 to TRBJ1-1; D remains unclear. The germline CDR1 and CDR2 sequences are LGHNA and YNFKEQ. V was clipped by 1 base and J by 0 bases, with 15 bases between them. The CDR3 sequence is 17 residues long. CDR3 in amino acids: CASSQGGTRVLNTEAFF. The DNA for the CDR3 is TGTGCCAGCAGCCAAGGGGGTACTCGAGTCTTGAACACTGAAGCTTTCTTT.

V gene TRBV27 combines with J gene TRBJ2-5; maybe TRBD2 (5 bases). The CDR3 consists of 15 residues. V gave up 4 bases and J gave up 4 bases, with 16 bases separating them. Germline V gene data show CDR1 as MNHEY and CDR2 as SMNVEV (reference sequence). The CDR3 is CASSSSTGRLETQYF. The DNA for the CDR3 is TGTGCCAGCAGTTCAAGTACGGGAAGGCTAGAGACCCAGTACTTC.

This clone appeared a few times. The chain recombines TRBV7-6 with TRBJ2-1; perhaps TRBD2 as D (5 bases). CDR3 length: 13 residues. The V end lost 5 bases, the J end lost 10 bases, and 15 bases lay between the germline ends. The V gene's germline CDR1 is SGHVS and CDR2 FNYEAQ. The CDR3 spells CASSAWTSGEQFF. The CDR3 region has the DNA TGTGCCAGCAGCGCCTGGACCTCGGGAGAGCAGTTCTTC.

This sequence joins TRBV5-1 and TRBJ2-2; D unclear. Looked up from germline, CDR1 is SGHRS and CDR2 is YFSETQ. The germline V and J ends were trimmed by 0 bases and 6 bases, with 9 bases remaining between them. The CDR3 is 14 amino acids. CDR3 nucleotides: TGCGCCAGCAGCTTGGCGACATCCGCCGGGGAGCTGTTTTTT. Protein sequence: CASSLATSAGELFF. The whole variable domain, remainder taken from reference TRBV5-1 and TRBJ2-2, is KAGVTQTPRYLIKTRGQQVTLSCSPISGHRSVSWYQQTPGQGLQFLFEYFSETQRNKGNFPGRFSGRQFSNSRSEMNVSTLELGDSALYLCASSLATSAGELFFGEGSRLTVL.

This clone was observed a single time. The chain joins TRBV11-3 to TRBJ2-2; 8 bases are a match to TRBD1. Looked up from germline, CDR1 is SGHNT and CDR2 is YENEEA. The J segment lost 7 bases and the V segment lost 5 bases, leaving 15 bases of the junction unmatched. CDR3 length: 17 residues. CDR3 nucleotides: TGTGCCAGCAGCCCCGGGACAGGAGAAAGGGATCACGGGGAGCTGTTTTTT. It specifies CASSPGTGERDHGELFF.

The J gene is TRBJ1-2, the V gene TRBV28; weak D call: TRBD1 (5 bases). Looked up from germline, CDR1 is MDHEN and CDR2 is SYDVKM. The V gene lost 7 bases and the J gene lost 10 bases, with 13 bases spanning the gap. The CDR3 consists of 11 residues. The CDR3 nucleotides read TGTGCCAGCATCCTCAGGGATCTCTACACCTTC. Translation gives CASILRDLYTF.

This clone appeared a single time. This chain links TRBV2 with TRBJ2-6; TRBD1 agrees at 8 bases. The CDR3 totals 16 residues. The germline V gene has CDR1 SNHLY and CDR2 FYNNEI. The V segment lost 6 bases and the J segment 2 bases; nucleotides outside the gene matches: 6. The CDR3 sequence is CASRETGVTGANVLTF. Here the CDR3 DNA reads TGTGCCAGCAGGGAGACAGGGGTAACTGGGGCCAACGTCCTGACTTTC.

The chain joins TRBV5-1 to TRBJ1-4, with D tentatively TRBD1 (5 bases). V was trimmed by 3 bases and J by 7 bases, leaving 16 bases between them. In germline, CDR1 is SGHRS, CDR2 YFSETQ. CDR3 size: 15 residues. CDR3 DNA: TGCGCCAGCAGCTCGGGGACCAAGCCGGGTGAAAAACTGTTTTTT. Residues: CASSSGTKPGEKLFF.

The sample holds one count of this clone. CDR3 DNA sequence: TGTGCCAGTAGTATAAGCGCGGTCAGCACAGATACGCAGTATTTT. This sequence encodes CASSISAVSTDTQYF. The V and J genes are TRBV19 and TRBJ2-3, with no clear D. The CDR3 loop spans 15 amino acids. The V end lost 2 bases, the J end lost 0 bases, and 9 bases lay between the germline ends. From germline, CDR1 is LNHDA and CDR2 SQIVND (reference sequence).

The CDR3 protein is CASSFGGVSYNEQFF. The CDR3 DNA reads as TGTGCCAGCAGCTTCGGTGGGGTATCGTACAATGAGCAGTTCTTC. This chain joins TRBV11-2 and TRBJ2-1; the D is unclear. The length of the CDR3 is 15 residues. V was trimmed by 3 bases and J by 4 bases, leaving 13 bases between them. Germline assignment: CDR1 SGHAT and CDR2 FQNNGV.

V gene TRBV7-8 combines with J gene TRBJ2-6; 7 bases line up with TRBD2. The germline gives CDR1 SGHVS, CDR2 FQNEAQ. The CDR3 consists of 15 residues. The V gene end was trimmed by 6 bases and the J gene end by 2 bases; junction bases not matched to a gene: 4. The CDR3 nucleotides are TGTGCCAGCAGAAAGAGCGGGACTGGGGCCAACGTCCTGACTTTC. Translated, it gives CASRKSGTGANVLTF.

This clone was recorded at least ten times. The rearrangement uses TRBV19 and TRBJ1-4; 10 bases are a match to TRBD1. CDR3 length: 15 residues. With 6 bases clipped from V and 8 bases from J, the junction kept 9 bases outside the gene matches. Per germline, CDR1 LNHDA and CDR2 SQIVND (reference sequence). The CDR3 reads CASSPDRGLREKLFF. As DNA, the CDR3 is TGTGCCAGTAGCCCTGACAGGGGGCTCCGGGAAAAACTGTTTTTT.

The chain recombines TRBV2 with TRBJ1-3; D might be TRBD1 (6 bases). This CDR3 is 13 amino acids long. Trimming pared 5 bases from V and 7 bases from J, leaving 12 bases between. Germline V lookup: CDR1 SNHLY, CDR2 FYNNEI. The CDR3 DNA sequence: TGTGCCAGCAGTTACAACAGGGAGAACACCATATATTTT. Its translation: CASSYNRENTIYF.

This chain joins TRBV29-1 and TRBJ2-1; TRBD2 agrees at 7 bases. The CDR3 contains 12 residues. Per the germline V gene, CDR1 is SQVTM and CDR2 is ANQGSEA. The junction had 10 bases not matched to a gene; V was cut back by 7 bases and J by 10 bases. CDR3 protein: CSGNMELAEQFF. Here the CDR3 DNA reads TGCAGCGGAAATATGGAACTAGCGGAGCAGTTCTTC.

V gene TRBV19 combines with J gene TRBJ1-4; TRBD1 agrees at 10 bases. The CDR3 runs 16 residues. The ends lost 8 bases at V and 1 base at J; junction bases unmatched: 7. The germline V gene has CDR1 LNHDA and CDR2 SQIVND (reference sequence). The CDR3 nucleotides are TGTGCCAGTCAAAAGGACAGGGGGTTAACTAATGAAAAACTGTTTTTT. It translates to CASQKDRGLTNEKLFF.

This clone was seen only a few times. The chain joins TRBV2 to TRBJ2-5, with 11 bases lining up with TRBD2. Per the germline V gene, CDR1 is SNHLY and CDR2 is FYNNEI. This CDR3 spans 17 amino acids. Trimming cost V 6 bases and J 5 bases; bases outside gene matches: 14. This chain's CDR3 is CASRAPGIAGGPETQYF. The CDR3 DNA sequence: TGTGCCAGCAGGGCCCCGGGAATAGCGGGAGGGCCTGAGACCCAGTACTTC.

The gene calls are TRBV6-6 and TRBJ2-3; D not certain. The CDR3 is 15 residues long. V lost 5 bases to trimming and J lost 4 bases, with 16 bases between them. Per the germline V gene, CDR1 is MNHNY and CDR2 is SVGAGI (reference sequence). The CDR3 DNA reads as TGTGCCAGCAGTATCCAGCGTCCCGGTGCAGATACGCAGTATTTT. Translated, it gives CASSIQRPGADTQYF.

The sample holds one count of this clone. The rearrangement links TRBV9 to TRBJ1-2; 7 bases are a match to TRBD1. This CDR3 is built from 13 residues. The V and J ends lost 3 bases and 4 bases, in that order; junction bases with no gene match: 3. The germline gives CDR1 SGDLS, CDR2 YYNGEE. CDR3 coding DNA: TGTGCCAGCAGCGGACAGGGCGTCTATGGCTACACCTTC. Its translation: CASSGQGVYGYTF.

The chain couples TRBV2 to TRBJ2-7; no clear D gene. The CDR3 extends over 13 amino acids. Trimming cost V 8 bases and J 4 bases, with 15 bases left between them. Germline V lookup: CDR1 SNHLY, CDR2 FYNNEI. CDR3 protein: CASVSPSIYEQYF. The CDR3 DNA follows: TGTGCCAGCGTCTCCCCCTCAATATACGAGCAGTACTTC.

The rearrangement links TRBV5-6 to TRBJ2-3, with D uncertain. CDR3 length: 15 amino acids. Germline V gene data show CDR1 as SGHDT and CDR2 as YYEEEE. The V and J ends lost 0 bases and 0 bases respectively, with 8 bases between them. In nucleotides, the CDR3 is TGTGCCAGCAGCTTGGTGAGCGCTAGCACAGATACGCAGTATTTT. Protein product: CASSLVSASTDTQYF. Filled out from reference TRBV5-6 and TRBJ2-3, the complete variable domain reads DAGVTQSPTHLIKTRGQQVTLRCSPKSGHDTVSWYQQALGQGPQFIFQYYEEEERQRGNFPDRFSGHQFPNYSSELNVNALLLGDSALYLCASSLVSASTDTQYFGPGTRLTVL.

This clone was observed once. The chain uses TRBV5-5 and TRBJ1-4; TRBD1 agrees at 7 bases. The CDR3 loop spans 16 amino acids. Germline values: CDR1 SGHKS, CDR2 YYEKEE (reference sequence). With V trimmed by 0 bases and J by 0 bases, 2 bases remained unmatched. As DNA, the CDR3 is TGTGCCAGCAGCTTGGACAGGGGCGCAACTAATGAAAAACTGTTTTTT. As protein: CASSLDRGATNEKLFF.

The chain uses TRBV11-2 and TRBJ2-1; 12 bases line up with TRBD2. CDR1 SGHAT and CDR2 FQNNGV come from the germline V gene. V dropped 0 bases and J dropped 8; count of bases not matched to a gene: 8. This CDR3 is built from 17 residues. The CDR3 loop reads CASSLDPPTSGSDEQFF. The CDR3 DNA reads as TGTGCCAGCAGCTTAGATCCCCCGACTAGCGGGAGTGATGAGCAGTTCTTC.

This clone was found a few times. CDR3 amino acids: CASRLSGYTF. As DNA, the CDR3 is TGTGCCAGCAGGCTGTCAGGCTACACCTTC. This chain connects TRBV6-1 to TRBJ1-2, with D hard to call. Between the trimmed V and J ends, which lost 6 bases and 8 bases, there was a span of 7 bases. The germline V gene has CDR1 MNHNS and CDR2 SASEGT. The CDR3 covers 10 residues.

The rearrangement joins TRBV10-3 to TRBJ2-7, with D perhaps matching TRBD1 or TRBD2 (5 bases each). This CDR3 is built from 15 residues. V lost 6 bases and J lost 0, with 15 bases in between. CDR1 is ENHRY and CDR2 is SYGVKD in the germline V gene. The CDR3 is CAISDRDAGSYEQYF. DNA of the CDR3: TGTGCCATCAGCGACCGGGACGCAGGCTCCTACGAGCAGTACTTC.